Below are 30 T cell receptor beta chains sequenced from a single sample in a study of shared clonotypes between healthy human individuals. Naive CD8 cells comprised CD45RO-negative, CCR7-positively selected cells, excluding terminally differentiated effector memory CD45RA+ cells. The repertoire was sequenced with immunoSEQ multiplex PCR; TCRdb's copy has only in-frame clones and lacks some. The sample records fewer than 1 million clones, about 97% being singletons. Sequencing used naive CD8+ T cells sorted from blood. These receptors came from a man younger than 45 in good health.

The rearrangement links TRBV7-2 to TRBJ2-2; 14 positions agree with TRBD2. Trimming at V came to 2 bases and at J to 5 bases, leaving 1 base not matched to a gene. Per the germline V gene, CDR1 is SGHTA and CDR2 is FQGNSA. This CDR3 region has 16 residues. Written as DNA, the CDR3 is TGTGCCAGCAGCTTAAGGACTAGCGGGAGGACCGGGGAGCTGTTTTTT. It encodes CASSLRTSGRTGELFF.

V gene TRBV7-6 combines with J gene TRBJ1-4; 9 nucleotides align to TRBD1. The V gene's germline CDR1 is SGHVS and CDR2 FNYEAQ. The CDR3 is 16 amino acids. Trimming at V came to 5 bases and at J to 5 bases, leaving 9 bases not matched to a gene. CDR3 amino acids: CASSRSWTGANEKLFF. DNA for the CDR3: TGTGCCAGCAGCCGTTCCTGGACAGGGGCGAATGAAAAACTGTTTTTT.

V gene TRBV27 combines with J gene TRBJ2-3; no firm D call. Looked up from germline, CDR1 is MNHEY and CDR2 is SMNVEV (reference sequence). V shed 8 bases and J shed 3 bases, with 18 bases lying between them. The CDR3 is made up of 15 amino acids. CDR3 bases: TGTGCCAGCGGCGGACGCCTGTTCACAACAGATACGCAGTATTTT. This encodes CASGGRLFTTDTQYF.

This chain uses TRBV10-3 with TRBJ2-7; tentatively, D is TRBD2 (6 bases). The germline V gene encodes CDR1 ENHRY and CDR2 SYGVKD. V lost 7 bases, J lost 5 bases, and 21 bases lay in between. The length of the CDR3 is 15 residues. The CDR3 protein is CAINLKPGLTHEQYF. The CDR3 nucleotides are TGTGCCATCAATTTAAAACCGGGACTTACCCACGAGCAGTACTTC.

The rearrangement links TRBV27 to TRBJ2-7, with TRBD2 matching 7 bases. V was pared by 5 bases and J by 4 bases, with 8 bases of the junction left unmatched. The germline V gene has CDR1 MNHEY and CDR2 SMNVEV (reference sequence). This CDR3 is built from 14 residues. Here the CDR3 reads CASSTWEGKYEQYF. The CDR3 DNA is TGTGCCAGCAGTACGTGGGAGGGCAAATACGAGCAGTACTTC.

This clone was seen just once. The chain joins TRBV4-3 to TRBJ1-1; perhaps TRBD1 as D (5 bases). This CDR3 comprises 15 residues. The V end lost 2 bases, the J end lost 6 bases, and 16 bases lay between the germline ends. CDR1 is LGHNA, CDR2 YSLEER, per germline. The CDR3 bases are TGCGCCAGCAGCCAACAACAGCAATTGGGACCTGAAGCTTTCTTT. Its translation: CASSQQQQLGPEAFF.

This chain connects TRBV5-2 to TRBJ2-6. TRBV5-2 is a pseudogene. The CDR3 sequence is 16 residues long. CDR3 residues: CASKTSTQSRANVLTF. In DNA form, the CDR3 reads TGTGCCAGCAAAACGAGTACACAAAGTCGGGCCAACGTCCTGACTTTC.

V and J are TRBV6-6 and TRBJ2-6; 8 bases are a match to TRBD1. CDR1 is MNHNY and CDR2 is SVGAGI in the germline V gene (reference sequence). Trimming removed 6 bases from V and 2 bases from J; junction bases left unmatched: 3. This CDR3 region has 15 residues. This CDR3 is CASSLQGAGANVLTF. The CDR3 DNA sequence: TGTGCCAGCAGCCTACAGGGGGCTGGGGCCAACGTCCTGACTTTC.

This clone was seen only once. The chain is built from TRBV15 and TRBJ2-1, with TRBD1 matching 7 bases. Per germline, CDR1 LNHNV and CDR2 YYDKDF (reference sequence). The CDR3 totals 13 residues. V dropped 7 bases and J dropped 4; count of bases not matched to a gene: 4. This chain's CDR3 is CATTPTGYNEQFF. The CDR3 DNA sequence: TGTGCCACCACCCCGACAGGGTACAATGAGCAGTTCTTC. The full variable domain, its missing parts supplied by reference TRBV15 and TRBJ2-1, is DAMVIQNPRYQVTQFGKPVTLSCSQTLNHNVMYWYQQKSSQAPKLLFHYYDKDFNNEADTPDNFQSRRPNTSFCFLDIRSPGLGDTAMYLCATTPTGYNEQFFGPGTRLTVL.

This rearrangement joins TRBV27 to TRBJ2-2; the D is unclear. Germline CDR1 is MNHEY and CDR2 is SMNVEV (reference sequence). The V end lost 2 bases, the J end lost 0 bases, and 4 bases lay between the germline ends. This CDR3 is built from 14 residues. CDR3 nucleotides: TGTGCCAGCAGTTTAGTCGCGAACACCGGGGAGCTGTTTTTT. This codes for CASSLVANTGELFF.

The DNA for the CDR3 is TGTGCCAGCAGCTTAACACCTCCGGGGCCCCAGCATTTT. The encoded protein is CASSLTPPGPQHF. The V call is TRBV7-8, the J call TRBJ1-5, with no clear D. Germline loops: CDR1 SGHVS, CDR2 FQNEAQ. This CDR3 comprises 13 residues. V was cut by 2 bases and J by 9 bases, with 11 bases left in between. Full variable domain (outside the CDR3, taken from reference TRBV7-8 and TRBJ1-5): GAGVSQSPRYKVAKRGQDVALRCDPISGHVSLFWYQQALGQGPEFLTYFQNEAQLDKSGLPSDRFFAERPEGSVSTLKIQRTQQEDSAVYLCASSLTPPGPQHFGDGTRLSIL.

The chain employs TRBV7-9 and TRBJ2-1; D not certain. The CDR3 has 12 amino acids. Germline values: CDR1 SEHNR, CDR2 FQNEAQ (reference sequence). Trimming removed 2 bases from V and 3 bases from J, with 2 bases in between. The CDR3 is CASSLYYNEQFF. CDR3 coding DNA: TGTGCCAGCAGCTTATACTACAATGAGCAGTTCTTC.

The V gene is TRBV29-1, the J gene TRBJ2-7; 8 bases line up with TRBD1. The germline CDR1 and CDR2 sequences are SQVTM and ANQGSEA. The CDR3 is made up of 15 amino acids. Trimming cost V 7 bases and J 5 bases; bases outside gene matches: 16. The CDR3: CSASGQDNLRDEQYF. Here the CDR3 DNA reads TGCAGCGCTTCGGGACAGGATAATCTAAGGGACGAGCAGTACTTC.

This chain links TRBV6-5 with TRBJ1-1; the D gene is possibly TRBD1 (5 bases). The V end lost 5 bases, the J end lost 0 bases, and 13 bases lay between the germline ends. The CDR3 length is 15 residues. Looked up from germline, CDR1 is MNHEY and CDR2 is SVGAGI. The CDR3 DNA sequence: TGTGCCAGCAGTCCCCGACAGTACATGAACACTGAAGCTTTCTTT. It codes for CASSPRQYMNTEAFF.

This chain connects TRBV21-1 to TRBJ2-7; TRBD2, the D gene given by the table, was not confirmed from the DNA. TRBV21-1 corresponds to a pseudogene. The CDR3 is made up of 9 amino acids. CDR3 nucleotide sequence: TGTGCCAGCAGCAATTCTAAGTACTTC. It yields the protein CASSNSKYF.

The gene calls are TRBV27 and TRBJ2-7; D possibly matches TRBD1 or TRBD2 (5 bases each). Germline CDR1 MNHEY, CDR2 SMNVEV (reference sequence). V lost 1 base, J lost 0 bases, and 7 bases lay in between. The CDR3 totals 14 residues. CDR3 in DNA: TGTGCCAGCAGTTTATGGGGGAACTCCTACGAGCAGTACTTC. Protein sequence: CASSLWGNSYEQYF.

This chain uses TRBV29-1 with TRBJ2-1; 10 bases map to TRBD2. Per germline, CDR1 SQVTM and CDR2 ANQGSEA. J gave up 0 bases and V 4 bases, and 18 bases lay outside the gene matches. The CDR3 covers 20 residues. In nucleotides, the CDR3 is TGCAGCGTTGTTGAAGGGCGGGCTAGCGGGAGAAGGAGCTCCTACAATGAGCAGTTCTTC. Translation: CSVVEGRASGRRSSYNEQFF.

CDR3 sequence: CASWGRNLAGNTYEQYF. The DNA for the CDR3 is TGTGCCAGCTGGGGACGGAACTTAGCGGGTAATACCTACGAGCAGTACTTC. The chain combines TRBV28 with TRBJ2-7, with 7 bases fitting TRBD2. CDR3 size: 17 residues. V shed 8 bases and J 2 bases; nucleotides not matched to a gene: 18. CDR1 is MDHEN and CDR2 is SYDVKM in the germline V gene.

The chain employs TRBV7-9 and TRBJ1-2; 11 positions agree with TRBD1. V gave up 5 bases and J gave up 2 bases; unmatched junction bases: 7. This CDR3 is built from 16 residues. Germline V lookup: CDR1 SEHNR, CDR2 FQNEAQ (reference sequence). The CDR3 region is CASSPPGTGGNYGYTF. In DNA, the CDR3 is TGTGCCAGCAGCCCCCCCGGGACAGGGGGAAACTATGGCTACACCTTC.

V is TRBV5-1 and J is TRBJ1-1; 10 positions match TRBD1. Germline V CDR1 and CDR2: SGHRS, YFSETQ. The CDR3 sequence is 14 residues long. V lost 4 bases and J lost 4; bases outside the gene matches: 4. The CDR3 DNA reads as TGCGCCAGCAGCCCGGGACAGGGGATCACTGAAGCTTTCTTT. Its protein product is CASSPGQGITEAFF. Based on the CDR3 plus reference TRBV5-1 and TRBJ1-1, the full variable domain is KAGVTQTPRYLIKTRGQQVTLSCSPISGHRSVSWYQQTPGQGLQFLFEYFSETQRNKGNFPGRFSGRQFSNSRSEMNVSTLELGDSALYLCASSPGQGITEAFFGQGTRLTVV.

The gene calls are TRBV4-1 and TRBJ2-5, with TRBD2 matching 13 bases. V lost 3 bases to trimming and J lost 3 bases; unmatched junction nucleotides: 1. The CDR3 totals 15 residues. The V gene's germline CDR1 is MGHRA and CDR2 YSYEKL. CDR3 coding DNA: TGCGCCAGCAGCCACGGACTAGCGGGAGAAGAGACCCAGTACTTC. Translation gives CASSHGLAGEETQYF.

This rearrangement joins TRBV5-1 to TRBJ2-2, with 7 bases lining up with TRBD2. This CDR3 spans 18 amino acids. V trimming: 0 bases; J trimming: 7 bases; junction bases outside the gene matches: 15. Germline loops: CDR1 SGHRS, CDR2 YFSETQ. The CDR3 sequence is CASSLDVGGSWLDGELFF. The CDR3 DNA follows: TGCGCCAGCAGCTTGGACGTGGGCGGGAGCTGGTTGGACGGGGAGCTGTTTTTT.

This clone was observed a single time. The gene calls are TRBV10-2 and TRBJ2-7; D may correspond to TRBD1 or TRBD2 (6 bases each). The CDR3 sequence is 14 residues long. The ends were cut back, 10 bases at V and 7 bases at J, with 23 bases in the middle. Germline V gene lookup returns CDR1 WSHSY and CDR2 SAAADI. The CDR3 here is CATEGGRPVEEQYF. Here the CDR3 DNA reads TGCGCCACCGAGGGGGGTAGACCGGTGGAAGAGCAGTACTTC.

The CDR3 coding sequence is TGTGCCACCAGTTTTGCGACTGCCGGGGAGCTGTTTTTT. Its protein is CATSFATAGELFF. This chain uses TRBV15 with TRBJ2-2; D is undetermined. The CDR3 extends over 13 amino acids. The V gene lost 6 bases and the J gene lost 6 bases, with 11 bases spanning the gap. Germline CDR1 is LNHNV and CDR2 is YYDKDF (reference sequence).

The rearrangement links TRBV13 to TRBJ2-1; 10 positions agree with TRBD2. Germline CDR1 is PRHDT and CDR2 is FYEKMQ (reference sequence). The CDR3 contains 21 residues. J lost 4 bases, V lost 4 bases, and 22 bases had no gene match. The CDR3 here is CASSSPVSRTSGKKGYNEQFF. CDR3 sequence (DNA): TGTGCCAGCAGCTCCCCAGTGAGCCGGACTAGCGGAAAGAAGGGGTACAATGAGCAGTTCTTC.

The rearrangement joins TRBV27 to TRBJ2-3; D not resolved. This CDR3 has 15 residues. The V end lost 5 bases, the J end lost 0 bases, and 12 bases lay between the germline ends. CDR1 MNHEY and CDR2 SMNVEV come from the germline V gene (reference sequence). This CDR3 reads CASSHTASSTDTQYF. The CDR3 nucleotides are TGTGCCAGCAGTCATACCGCGTCTAGCACAGATACGCAGTATTTT.

The CDR3 here is CSVGGSTTEQYF. The CDR3, as DNA: TGCAGCGTTGGCGGGAGTACTACCGAGCAGTACTTC. The J gene is TRBJ2-7, the V gene TRBV29-1, with 7 bases fitting TRBD2. The germline CDR1 and CDR2 sequences are SQVTM and ANQGSEA. There are 12 residues in the CDR3. With V trimmed by 4 bases and J by 6 bases, 6 bases remained unmatched.

The sample holds one count of this clone. The rearrangement uses TRBV25-1 and TRBJ2-7; 7 bases match TRBD1. CDR1 is MGHDK and CDR2 is SYGVNS in the germline V gene. The CDR3 totals 15 residues. With V trimmed by 3 bases and J by 3 bases, 8 bases remained unmatched. CDR3 sequence (DNA): TGTGCCAGCAGTGACAGCGGACAGGCGCTCTACGAGCAGTACTTC. Its protein product is CASSDSGQALYEQYF.

This chain connects TRBV5-1 to TRBJ2-1, with D possibly matching TRBD2 (6 bases). The germline CDR1 and CDR2 sequences are SGHRS and YFSETQ. The length of the CDR3 is 15 residues. The germline V and J ends were trimmed by 5 bases and 0 bases, with 12 bases remaining between them. CDR3 sequence reads: CASRVRGSSYNEQFF. CDR3 bases: TGCGCCAGCAGAGTACGGGGGAGCTCCTACAATGAGCAGTTCTTC.

V gene TRBV11-2 combines with J gene TRBJ2-5; tentatively, D is TRBD1 or TRBD2 (6 bases each). The V and J ends lost 9 bases and 5 bases respectively, with 16 bases between them. This CDR3 contains 13 residues. Germline lookup yields CDR1 SGHAT and CDR2 FQNNGV. The DNA of the CDR3 is TGTGCCAGTGGTACAGGAGGGGGGGAGACCCAGTACTTC. It specifies CASGTGGGETQYF.